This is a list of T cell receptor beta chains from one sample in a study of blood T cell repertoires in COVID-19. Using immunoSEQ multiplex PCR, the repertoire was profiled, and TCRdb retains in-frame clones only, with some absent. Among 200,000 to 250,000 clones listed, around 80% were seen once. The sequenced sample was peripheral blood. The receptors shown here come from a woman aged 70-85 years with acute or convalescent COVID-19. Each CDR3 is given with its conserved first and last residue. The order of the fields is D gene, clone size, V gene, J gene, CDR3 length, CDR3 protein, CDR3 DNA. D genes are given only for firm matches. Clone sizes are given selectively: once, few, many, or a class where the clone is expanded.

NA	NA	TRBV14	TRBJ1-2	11	CASSQDIGYTF	TGTGCCAGCAGCCAAGATATAGGCTACACCTTC
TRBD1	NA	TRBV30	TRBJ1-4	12	CAFDRGGEKLFF	TGTGCCTTTGACAGGGGGGGAGAAAAACTGTTTTTT
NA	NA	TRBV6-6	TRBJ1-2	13	CASSYEGRGGYTF	TGTGCCAGCAGTTACGAGGGCAGGGGTGGCTACACCTTC
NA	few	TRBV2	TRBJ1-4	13	CASSLSTNEKLFF	TGTGCCAGCAGCCTCTCGACTAATGAAAAACTGTTTTTT
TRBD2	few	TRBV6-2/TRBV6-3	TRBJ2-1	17	CASSYGRRGLAGDEQFF	TGTGCCAGCAGTTACGGGCGAAGGGGACTAGCGGGGGATGAGCAGTTCTTC
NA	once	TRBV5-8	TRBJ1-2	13	CASSLSGFSGYTF	TGTGCCAGCAGCTTGAGCGGGTTTTCTGGCTACACCTTC
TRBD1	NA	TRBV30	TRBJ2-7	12	CAWSWDSYGQYF	TGTGCCTGGAGTTGGGACAGCTACGGGCAGTACTTC
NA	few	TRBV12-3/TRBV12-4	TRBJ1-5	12	CASSPGVGPQHF	TGTGCCAGCAGCCCCGGGGTGGGGCCCCAGCATTTT
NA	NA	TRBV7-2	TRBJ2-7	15	CASSSGGGFRTEQYF	TGTGCCAGCAGCTCCGGAGGGGGCTTCAGAACGGAGCAGTACTTC
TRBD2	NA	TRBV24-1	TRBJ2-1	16	CAIAMNGGGAGNEQFF	TGTGCCATCGCAATGAATGGCGGGGGGGCGGGCAATGAGCAGTTCTTC
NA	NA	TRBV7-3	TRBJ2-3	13	CASSVTRADTQYF	TGTGCCAGCAGCGTCACTAGAGCAGATACGCAGTATTTT
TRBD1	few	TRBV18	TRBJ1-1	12	CASSPTGGEAFF	TGTGCCAGCTCACCTACAGGGGGAGAAGCTTTCTTT
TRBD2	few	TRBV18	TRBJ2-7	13	CASSPQGGSEQYF	TGTGCCAGCTCACCACAGGGAGGGAGCGAGCAGTACTTC
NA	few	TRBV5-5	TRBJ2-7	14	CASSLHQGSYEQYF	TGTGCCAGCAGCTTGCATCAGGGGTCCTACGAGCAGTACTTC
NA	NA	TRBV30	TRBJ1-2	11	CAWSPGVGYTF	TGTGCCTGGAGTCCGGGGGTAGGCTACACCTTC
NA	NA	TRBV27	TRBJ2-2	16	CASSLLPPEGTGELFF	TGTGCCAGCAGTTTACTACCCCCAGAGGGCACCGGGGAGCTGTTTTTT
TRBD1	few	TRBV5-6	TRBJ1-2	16	CASSLVRQGSFYGYTF	TGTGCCAGCAGCTTGGTTCGACAGGGCTCATTCTATGGCTACACCTTC
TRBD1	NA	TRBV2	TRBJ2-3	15	CASSYRGPSTDTQYF	TGTGCCAGCAGTTACAGGGGACCCAGCACAGATACGCAGTATTTT
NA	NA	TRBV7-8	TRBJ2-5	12	CASSQSTETQYF	TGTGCCAGCAGCCAAAGCACAGAGACCCAGTACTTC
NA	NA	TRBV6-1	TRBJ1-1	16	CASSEVGGAGSTEAFF	TGTGCCAGCAGTGAAGTCGGCGGGGCAGGGAGCACTGAAGCTTTCTTT
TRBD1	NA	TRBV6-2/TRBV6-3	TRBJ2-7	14	CASSYVDRPGEQYF	TGTGCCAGCAGTTACGTGGACAGGCCCGGGGAGCAGTACTTC
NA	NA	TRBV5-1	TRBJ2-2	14	CASSVWEETGELFF	TGCGCCAGCAGCGTCTGGGAGGAAACCGGGGAGCTGTTTTTT
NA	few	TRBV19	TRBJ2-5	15	CASSRGRIGQETQYF	TGTGCCAGTAGTCGGGGGAGGATTGGCCAAGAGACCCAGTACTTC
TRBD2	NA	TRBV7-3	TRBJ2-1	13	CASSSGGTREQFF	TGTGCCAGCAGTAGCGGGGGCACTAGGGAGCAGTTCTTC
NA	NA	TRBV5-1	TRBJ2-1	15	CASSLRQGSIHEQFF	TGCGCCAGCAGCTTGAGGCAGGGGAGTATCCATGAGCAGTTCTTC
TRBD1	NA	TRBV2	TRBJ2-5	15	CASVGSTTGRGTQYF	TGTGCCAGCGTAGGATCTACGACAGGGAGAGGGACCCAGTACTTC
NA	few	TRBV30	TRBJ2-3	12	CAWSRRGDTQYF	TGTGCCTGGAGTAGGCGAGGGGATACGCAGTATTTT
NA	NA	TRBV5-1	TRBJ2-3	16	CASSFGPTGSTDTQYF	TGCGCCAGCAGCTTCGGACCGACAGGCTCCACAGATACGCAGTATTTT
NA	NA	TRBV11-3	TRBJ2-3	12	CASSSTERTQYF	TGTGCCAGCAGCTCAACTGAGAGGACGCAGTATTTT
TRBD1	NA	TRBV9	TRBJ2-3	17	CASSLTGQPFNTDTQYF	TGTGCCAGCAGCTTGACGGGACAGCCGTTTAACACAGATACGCAGTATTTT
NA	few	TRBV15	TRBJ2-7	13	CATSTTKTYEQYF	TGTGCCACCAGCACTACTAAGACCTACGAGCAGTACTTC
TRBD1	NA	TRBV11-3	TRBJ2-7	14	CASSRDRFGYEQYF	TGTGCCAGCAGCCGGGACAGGTTCGGCTACGAGCAGTACTTC
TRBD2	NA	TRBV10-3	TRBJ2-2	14	CAIGPAGTPGELFF	TGTGCCATCGGCCCAGCGGGGACCCCCGGGGAGCTGTTTTTT
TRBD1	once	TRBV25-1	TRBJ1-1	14	CASSEDRPSVEAFF	TGTGCCAGCAGTGAGGACAGGCCCTCGGTTGAAGCTTTCTTT
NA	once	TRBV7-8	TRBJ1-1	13	CASRPQANTEAFF	TGTGCCAGCAGACCACAGGCGAACACTGAAGCTTTCTTT
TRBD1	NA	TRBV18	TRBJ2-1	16	CASSPYRDRAYNEQFF	TGTGCCAGCTCACCATACCGGGACAGAGCTTACAATGAGCAGTTCTTC
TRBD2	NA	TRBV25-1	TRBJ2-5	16	CASSVGLAGLGETQYF	TGTGCCAGCAGTGTAGGACTAGCGGGGTTAGGAGAGACCCAGTACTTC
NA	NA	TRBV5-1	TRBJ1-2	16	CASTFGGQEGAGGYTF	TGCGCCAGCACATTCGGGGGGCAGGAGGGCGCCGGAGGCTACACCTTC
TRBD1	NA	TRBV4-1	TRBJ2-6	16	CASSPIDRAGANVLTF	TGCGCCAGCAGCCCAATCGACAGGGCTGGGGCCAACGTCCTGACTTTC
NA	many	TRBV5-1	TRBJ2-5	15	CASNLTPQGGETQYF	TGCGCCAGCAACCTAACCCCCCAGGGTGGAGAGACCCAGTACTTC
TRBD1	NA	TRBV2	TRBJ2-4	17	CASSVLDRALAKNIQYF	TGTGCCAGCAGTGTCCTGGACAGGGCTCTAGCCAAAAACATTCAGTACTTC